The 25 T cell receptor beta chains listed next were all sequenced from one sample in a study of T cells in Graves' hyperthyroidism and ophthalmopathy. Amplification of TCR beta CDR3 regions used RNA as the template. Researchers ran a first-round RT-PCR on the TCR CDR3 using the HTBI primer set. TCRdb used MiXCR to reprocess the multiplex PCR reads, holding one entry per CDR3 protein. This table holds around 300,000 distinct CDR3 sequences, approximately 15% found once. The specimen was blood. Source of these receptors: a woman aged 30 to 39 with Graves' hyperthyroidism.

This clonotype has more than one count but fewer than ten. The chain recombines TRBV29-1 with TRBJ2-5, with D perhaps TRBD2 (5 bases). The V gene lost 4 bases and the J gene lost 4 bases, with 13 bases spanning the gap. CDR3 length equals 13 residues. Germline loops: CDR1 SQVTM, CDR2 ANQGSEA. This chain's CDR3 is CSVVPGNGETQYF. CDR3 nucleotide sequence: TGCAGCGTTGTGCCCGGGAATGGAGAGACCCAGTACTTC.

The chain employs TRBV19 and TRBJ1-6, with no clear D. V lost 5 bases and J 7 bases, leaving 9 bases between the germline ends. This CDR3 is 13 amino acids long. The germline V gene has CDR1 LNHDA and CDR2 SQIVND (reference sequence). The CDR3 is CASSRQWNSPLHF. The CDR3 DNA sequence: TGTGCCAGTAGTCGTCAGTGGAATTCACCCCTCCACTTT.

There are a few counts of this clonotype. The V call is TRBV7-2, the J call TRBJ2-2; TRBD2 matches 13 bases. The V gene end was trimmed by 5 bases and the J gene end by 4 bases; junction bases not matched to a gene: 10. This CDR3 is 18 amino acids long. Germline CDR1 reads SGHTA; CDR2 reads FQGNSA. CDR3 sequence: CASSVGLAGTPGTGELFF. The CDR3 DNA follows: TGTGCCAGCAGCGTGGGACTAGCGGGAACCCCGGGCACCGGGGAGCTGTTTTTT.

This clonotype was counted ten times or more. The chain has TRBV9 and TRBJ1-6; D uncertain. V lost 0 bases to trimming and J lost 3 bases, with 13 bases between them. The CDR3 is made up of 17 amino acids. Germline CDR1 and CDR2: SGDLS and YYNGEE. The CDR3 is CASSVGERPRYNSPLHF. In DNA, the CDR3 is TGTGCCAGCAGCGTAGGAGAGCGCCCACGCTATAATTCACCCCTCCACTTT.

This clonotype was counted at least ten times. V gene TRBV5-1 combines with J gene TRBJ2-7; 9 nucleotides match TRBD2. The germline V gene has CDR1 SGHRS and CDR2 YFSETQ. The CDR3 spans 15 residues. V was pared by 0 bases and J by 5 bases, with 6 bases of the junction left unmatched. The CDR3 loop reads CASSLVPSGIDEQYF. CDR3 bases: TGCGCCAGCAGCTTGGTTCCTAGCGGGATCGACGAGCAGTACTTC.

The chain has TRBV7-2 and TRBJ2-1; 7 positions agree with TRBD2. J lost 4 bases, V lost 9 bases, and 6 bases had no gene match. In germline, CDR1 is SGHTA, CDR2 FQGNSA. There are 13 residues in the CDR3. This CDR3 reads CASSGGGYNEQFF. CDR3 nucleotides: TGTGCCAGTAGTGGGGGGGGGTACAATGAGCAGTTCTTC. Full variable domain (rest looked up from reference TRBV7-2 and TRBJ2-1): GAGVSQSPSNKVTEKGKDVELRCDPISGHTALYWYRQSLGQGLEFLIYFQGNSAPDKSGLPSDRFSAERTGGSVSTLTIQRTQQEDSAVYLCASSGGGYNEQFFGPGTRLTVL.

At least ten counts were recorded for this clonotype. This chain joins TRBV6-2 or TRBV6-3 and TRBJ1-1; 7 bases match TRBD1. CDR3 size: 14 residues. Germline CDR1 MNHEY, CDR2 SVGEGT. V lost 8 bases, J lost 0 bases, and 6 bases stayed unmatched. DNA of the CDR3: TGTGCCAGCGAGAGGGGGCTTTTGAACACTGAAGCTTTCTTT. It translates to CASERGLLNTEAFF.

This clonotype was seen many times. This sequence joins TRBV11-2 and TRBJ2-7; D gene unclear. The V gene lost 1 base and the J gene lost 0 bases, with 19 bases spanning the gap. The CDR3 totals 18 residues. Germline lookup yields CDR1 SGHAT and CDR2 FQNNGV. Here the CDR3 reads CASSLGSPGTRSSYEQYF. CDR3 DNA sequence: TGTGCCAGCAGCTTAGGATCGCCAGGCACTCGTAGCTCCTACGAGCAGTACTTC.

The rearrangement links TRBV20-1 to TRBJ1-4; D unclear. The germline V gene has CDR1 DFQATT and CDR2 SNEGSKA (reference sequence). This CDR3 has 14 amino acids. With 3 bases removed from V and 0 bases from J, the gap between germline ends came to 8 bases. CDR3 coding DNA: TGCAGTGCTAGTACTAAAGCAACTAATGAAAAACTGTTTTTT. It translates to CSASTKATNEKLFF.

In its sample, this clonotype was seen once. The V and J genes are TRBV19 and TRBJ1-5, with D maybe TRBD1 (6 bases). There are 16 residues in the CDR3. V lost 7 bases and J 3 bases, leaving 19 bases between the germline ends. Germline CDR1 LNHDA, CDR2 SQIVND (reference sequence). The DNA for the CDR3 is TGTGCCAGTAATATTCAGGGGTTTGGTAACAATCAGCCCCAGCATTTT. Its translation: CASNIQGFGNNQPQHF. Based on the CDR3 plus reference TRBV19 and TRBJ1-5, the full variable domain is DGGITQSPKYLFRKEGQNVTLSCEQNLNHDAMYWYRQDPGQGLRLIYYSQIVNDFQKGDIAEGYSVSREKKESFPLTVTSAQKNPTAFYLCASNIQGFGNNQPQHFGDGTRLSIL.

The CDR3 protein is CSAPKTPASYEQYF. As DNA, the CDR3 is TGCAGTGCTCCAAAGACACCCGCGAGTTACGAGCAGTACTTC. The rearrangement joins TRBV20-1 to TRBJ2-7; no clear D gene. CDR3 size: 14 residues. Trimming removed 5 bases at V and 4 bases at J, with 18 bases between. The germline CDR1 and CDR2 sequences are DFQATT and SNEGSKA (reference sequence).

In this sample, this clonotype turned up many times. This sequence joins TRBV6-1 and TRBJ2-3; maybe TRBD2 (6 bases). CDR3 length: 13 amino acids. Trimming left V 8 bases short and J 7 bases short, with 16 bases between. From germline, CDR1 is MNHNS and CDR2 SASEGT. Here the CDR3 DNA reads TGTGCCAGCGGGGGACTGGCAATACATACGCAGTATTTT. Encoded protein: CASGGLAIHTQYF.

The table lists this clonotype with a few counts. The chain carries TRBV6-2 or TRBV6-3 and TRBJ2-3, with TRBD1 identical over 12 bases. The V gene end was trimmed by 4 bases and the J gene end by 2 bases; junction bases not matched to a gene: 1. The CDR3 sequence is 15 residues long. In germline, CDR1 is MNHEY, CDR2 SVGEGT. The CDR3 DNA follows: TGTGCCAGCAGTTCGGGACAGGGGGCCACAGATACGCAGTATTTT. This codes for CASSSGQGATDTQYF.

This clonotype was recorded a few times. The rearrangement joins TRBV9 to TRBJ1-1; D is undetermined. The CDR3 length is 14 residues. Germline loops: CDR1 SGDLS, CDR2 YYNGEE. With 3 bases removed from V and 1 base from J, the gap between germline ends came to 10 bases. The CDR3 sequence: CASSDDDENTEAFF. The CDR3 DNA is TGTGCCAGCAGCGATGATGACGAGAACACTGAAGCTTTCTTT.

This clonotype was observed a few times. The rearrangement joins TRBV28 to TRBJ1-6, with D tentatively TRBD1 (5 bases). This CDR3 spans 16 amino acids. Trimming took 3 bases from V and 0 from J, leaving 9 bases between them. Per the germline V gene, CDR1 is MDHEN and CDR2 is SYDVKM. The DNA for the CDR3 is TGTGCCAGCAGTTTCTCAGGGAGCTCCTATAATTCACCCCTCCACTTT. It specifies CASSFSGSSYNSPLHF.

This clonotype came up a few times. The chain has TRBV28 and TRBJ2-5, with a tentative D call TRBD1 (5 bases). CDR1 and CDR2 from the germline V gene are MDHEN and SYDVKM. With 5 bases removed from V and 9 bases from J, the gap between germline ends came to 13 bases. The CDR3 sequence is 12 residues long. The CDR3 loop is CASSGAPRAQYF. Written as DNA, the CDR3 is TGTGCCAGCAGTGGGGCGCCCAGGGCCCAGTACTTC.

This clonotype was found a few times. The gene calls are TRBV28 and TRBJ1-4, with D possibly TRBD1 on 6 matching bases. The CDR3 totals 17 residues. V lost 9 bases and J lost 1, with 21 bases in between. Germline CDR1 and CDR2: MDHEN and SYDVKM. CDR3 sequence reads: CASTSPLKGGTNEKLFF. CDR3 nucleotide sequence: TGTGCCAGTACCTCCCCCCTAAAGGGGGGAACTAATGAAAAACTGTTTTTT.

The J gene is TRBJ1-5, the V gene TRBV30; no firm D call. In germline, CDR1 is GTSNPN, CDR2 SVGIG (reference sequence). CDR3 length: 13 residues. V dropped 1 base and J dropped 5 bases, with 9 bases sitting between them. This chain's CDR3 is CAWSGRADQPQHF. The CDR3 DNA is TGTGCCTGGAGTGGTCGTGCGGATCAGCCCCAGCATTTT.

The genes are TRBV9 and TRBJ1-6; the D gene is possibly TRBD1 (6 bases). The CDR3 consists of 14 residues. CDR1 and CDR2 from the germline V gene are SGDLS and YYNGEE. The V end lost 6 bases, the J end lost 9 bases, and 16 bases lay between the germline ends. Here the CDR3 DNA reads TGTGCCAGCACCGGTGGGGGGCGAGGTTCACCCCTCCACTTT. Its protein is CASTGGGRGSPLHF.

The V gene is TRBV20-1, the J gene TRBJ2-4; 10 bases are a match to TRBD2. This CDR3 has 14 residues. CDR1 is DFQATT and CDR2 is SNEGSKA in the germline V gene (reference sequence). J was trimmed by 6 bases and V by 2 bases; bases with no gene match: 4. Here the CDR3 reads CSARLAGAGNIQYF. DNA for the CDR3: TGCAGTGCTAGACTAGCGGGAGCGGGAAACATTCAGTACTTC.

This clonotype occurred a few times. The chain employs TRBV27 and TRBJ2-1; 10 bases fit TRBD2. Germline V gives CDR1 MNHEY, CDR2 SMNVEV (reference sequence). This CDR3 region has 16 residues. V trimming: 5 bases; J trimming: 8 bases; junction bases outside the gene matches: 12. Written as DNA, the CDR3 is TGTGCCAGCAGTACACTAGCGGGATCGGGTTTCGATGAGCAGTTCTTC. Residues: CASSTLAGSGFDEQFF.

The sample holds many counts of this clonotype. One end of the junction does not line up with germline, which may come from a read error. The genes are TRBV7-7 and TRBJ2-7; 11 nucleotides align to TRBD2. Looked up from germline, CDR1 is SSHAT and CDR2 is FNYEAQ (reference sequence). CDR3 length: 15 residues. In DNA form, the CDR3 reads TGTGCTAGCAGCTTAGGGCTAGCGGGAGGCTACGAGCAGTACTTC. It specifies CASSLGLAGGYEQYF.

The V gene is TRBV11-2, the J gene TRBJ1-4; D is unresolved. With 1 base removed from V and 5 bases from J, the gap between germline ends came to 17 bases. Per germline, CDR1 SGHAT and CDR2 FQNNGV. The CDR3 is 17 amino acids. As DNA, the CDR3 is TGTGCCAGCAGCTTAGTAGGGAGCTTAAGGAGGAATGAAAAACTGTTTTTT. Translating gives CASSLVGSLRRNEKLFF. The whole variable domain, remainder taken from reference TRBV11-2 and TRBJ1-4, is EAGVAQSPRYKIIEKRQSVAFWCNPISGHATLYWYQQILGQGPKLLIQFQNNGVVDDSQLPKDRFSAERLKGVDSTLKIQPAKLEDSAVYLCASSLVGSLRRNEKLFFGSGTQLSVL.

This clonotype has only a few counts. CDR3 region: CASSPTGSWGDTQYF. CDR3 sequence (DNA): TGTGCCAGCAGCCCTACGGGTAGTTGGGGAGATACGCAGTATTTT. The rearrangement uses TRBV7-3 and TRBJ2-3; no clear D gene. Germline CDR1 is SGHTA and CDR2 is FQGTGA. Trimming took 5 bases from V and 5 from J, leaving 17 bases between them. CDR3 length: 15 amino acids.

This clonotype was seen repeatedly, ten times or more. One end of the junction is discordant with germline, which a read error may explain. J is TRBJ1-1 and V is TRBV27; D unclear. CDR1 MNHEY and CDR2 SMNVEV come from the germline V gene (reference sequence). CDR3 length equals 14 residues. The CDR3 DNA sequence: TGTGCCAGCCGTTTTTTTGCTGAACAAGGTGAAGCTTTCTTT. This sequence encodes CASRFFAEQGEAFF.